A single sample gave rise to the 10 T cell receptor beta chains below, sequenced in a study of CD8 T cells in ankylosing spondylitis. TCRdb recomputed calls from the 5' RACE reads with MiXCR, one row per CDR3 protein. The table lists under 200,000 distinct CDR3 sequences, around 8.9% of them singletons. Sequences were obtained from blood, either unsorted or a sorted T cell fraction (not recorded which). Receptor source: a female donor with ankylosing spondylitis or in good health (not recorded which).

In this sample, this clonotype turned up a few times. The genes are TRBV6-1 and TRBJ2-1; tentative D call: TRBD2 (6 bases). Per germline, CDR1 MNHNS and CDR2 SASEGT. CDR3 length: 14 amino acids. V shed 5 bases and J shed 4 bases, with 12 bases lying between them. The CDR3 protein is CASSPTRGYNEQFF. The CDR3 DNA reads TGTGCCAGCAGTCCGACTCGGGGGTACAATGAGCAGTTCTTC.

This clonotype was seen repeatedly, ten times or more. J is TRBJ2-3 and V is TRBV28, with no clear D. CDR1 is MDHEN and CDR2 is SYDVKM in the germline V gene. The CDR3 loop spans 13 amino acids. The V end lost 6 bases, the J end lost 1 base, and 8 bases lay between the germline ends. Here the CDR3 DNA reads TGTGCCAGCAGCTTAGACGGCACAGATACGCAGTATTTT. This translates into CASSLDGTDTQYF.

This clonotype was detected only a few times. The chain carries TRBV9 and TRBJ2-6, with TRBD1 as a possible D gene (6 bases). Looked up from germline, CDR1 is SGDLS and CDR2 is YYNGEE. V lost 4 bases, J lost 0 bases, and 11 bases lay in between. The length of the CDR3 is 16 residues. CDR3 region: CASSTDRTSGANVLTF. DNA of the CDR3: TGTGCCAGCAGCACGGACAGAACCTCTGGGGCCAACGTCCTGACTTTC.

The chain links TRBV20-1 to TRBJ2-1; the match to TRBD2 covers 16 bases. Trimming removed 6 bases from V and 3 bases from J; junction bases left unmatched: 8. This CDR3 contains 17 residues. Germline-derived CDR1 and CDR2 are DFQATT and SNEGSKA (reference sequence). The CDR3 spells CSALGGTSGRDYNEQFF. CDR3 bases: TGCAGTGCATTAGGGGGGACTAGCGGGAGGGACTACAATGAGCAGTTCTTC.

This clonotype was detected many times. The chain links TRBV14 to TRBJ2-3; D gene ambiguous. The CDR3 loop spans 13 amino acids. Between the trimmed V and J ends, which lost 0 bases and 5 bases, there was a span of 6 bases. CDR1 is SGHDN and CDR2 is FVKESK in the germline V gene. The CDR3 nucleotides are TGTGCCAGCAGCCAAGATTTTGGAGATACGCAGTATTTT. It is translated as CASSQDFGDTQYF. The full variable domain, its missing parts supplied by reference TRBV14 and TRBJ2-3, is EAGVTQFPSHSVIEKGQTVTLRCDPISGHDNLYWYRRVMGKEIKFLLHFVKESKQDESGMPNNRFLAERTGGTYSTLKVQPAELEDSGVYFCASSQDFGDTQYFGPGTRLTVL.

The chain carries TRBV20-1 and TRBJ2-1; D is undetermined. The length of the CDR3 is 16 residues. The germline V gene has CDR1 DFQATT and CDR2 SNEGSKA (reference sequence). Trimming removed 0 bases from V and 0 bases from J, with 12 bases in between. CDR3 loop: CSARDTGASSYNEQFF. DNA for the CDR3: TGCAGTGCTAGAGATACTGGAGCGAGCTCCTACAATGAGCAGTTCTTC.

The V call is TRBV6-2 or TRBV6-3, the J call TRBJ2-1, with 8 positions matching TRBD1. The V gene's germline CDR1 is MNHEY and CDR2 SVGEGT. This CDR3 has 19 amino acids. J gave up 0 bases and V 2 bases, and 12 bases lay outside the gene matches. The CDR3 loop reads CASSYATDRATYSYNEQFF. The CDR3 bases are TGTGCCAGCAGTTACGCTACGGACAGGGCCACCTACTCCTACAATGAGCAGTTCTTC.

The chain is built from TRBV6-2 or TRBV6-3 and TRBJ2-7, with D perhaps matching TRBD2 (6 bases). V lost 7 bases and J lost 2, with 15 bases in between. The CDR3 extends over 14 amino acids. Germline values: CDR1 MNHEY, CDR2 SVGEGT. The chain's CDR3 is CASIPSGGTYEQYF. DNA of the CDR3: TGTGCCAGCATACCCTCCGGGGGTACCTACGAGCAGTACTTC.

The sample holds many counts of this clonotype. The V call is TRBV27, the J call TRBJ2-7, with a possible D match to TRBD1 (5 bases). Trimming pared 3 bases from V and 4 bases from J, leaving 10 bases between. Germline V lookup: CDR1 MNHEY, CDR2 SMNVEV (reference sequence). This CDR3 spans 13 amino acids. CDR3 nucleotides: TGTGCCAGCAGTTTTGGCAGGGATTACGAGCAGTACTTC. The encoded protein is CASSFGRDYEQYF.

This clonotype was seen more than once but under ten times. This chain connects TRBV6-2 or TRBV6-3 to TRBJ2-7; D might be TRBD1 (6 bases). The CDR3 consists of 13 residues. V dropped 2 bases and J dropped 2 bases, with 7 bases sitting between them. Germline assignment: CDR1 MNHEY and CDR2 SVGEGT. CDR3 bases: TGTGCCAGCAGTTACGCAGGGGCCTACGAGCAGTACTTC. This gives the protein CASSYAGAYEQYF.